This TCR beta chain comes out of a study of siplizumab effects on memory and regulatory T cells. Overall study findings and caveats: The alloreactive clones that mapped to unstimulated subsets made up only a minor fraction. No functional test confirmed suppression by proliferating siplizumab-culture Tregs.

CDR3 length: 15 residues. Trimming stripped 3 bases from V and 5 bases from J, with 19 bases between. Germline V gives CDR1 SQVTM, CDR2 ANQGSEA. Some clones are missing from TCRdb's copy, which holds only in-frame ones; the method was immunoSEQ multiplex PCR. The data contain approximately 46,000 clones, roughly 92% of them seen just once; the ten biggest clones take up roughly a sixth. Only a few counts were recorded for this clone. The antigen is not known. V and J are TRBV29-1 and TRBJ2-5, with D tentatively TRBD1 or TRBD2 (5 bases each). The sequence derives from a human donor in good health. The sample was CD8+ T cells sorted from blood. DNA for the CDR3: TGCAGCGTTGAGTTGAGGGGAGTAGTGGTGGAGACCCAGTACTTC. It translates to CSVELRGVVVETQYF.